Described below is a single T cell receptor beta chain sequence and its context. What it binds is unknown. These data originate in a study of blood T cells in healthy people across ages. The overall study: Capturing about one barcoded beta molecule per two T cells was achieved by template switching. Whole-study results and caveats: Estimated diversity, derived from one million T cells, was regarded as an underestimate. TCR beta diversity was tightly associated with the proportion of naive T cells.

The J segment lost 1 base and the V segment lost 7 bases, leaving 6 bases of the junction unmatched. This CDR3 is 14 amino acids long. A J-beta primer mix and a sample-barcoded 5' primer were used in a second PCR of about 7 to 12 cycles. A minimum of 2.5 million CDR3-containing paired-end reads was obtained for each sample. TCRdb re-called the 5' RACE reads through MiXCR, storing one row per CDR3 protein. This repertoire shows 1.8 million or so distinct CDR3 sequences, about 39% found once; its top ten account for 23%. Sequencing input: blood. This TCR came from a human donor in good health. The J gene is TRBJ2-7, the V gene TRBV12-3 or TRBV12-4; 8 bases are a match to TRBD1. For the CDR3, the DNA is TGTGCCAGCACCACGGGACAGGAGTCCTACGAGCAGTACTTC. Encoded protein: CASTTGQESYEQYF.